This T cell receptor (beta chain) derives from a study of T-cell reconstitution after alpha-beta-depleted transplantation in children. General study findings and limits: Approximately two months post-transplant, alpha-beta T cells reportedly originated from several hundred expanded graft clones. There were some patients whose high TCRbeta diversity at day 60 came from surviving recipient T cells and thymic progenitors. Newly produced T cells mostly accounted for T-cell counts and diversity one year post-transplant.

TCRbeta library preparation incorporated unique molecular identifiers. In TCRdb, the PCR reads were re-called with MiXCR into one record per CDR3 protein. The top ten clones hold about 2.5% of a sample with about 240,000 distinct CDR3 sequences, roughly a quarter of them seen once. CDR1 MGHRA and CDR2 YSYEKL come from the germline V gene. V was cut by 4 bases and J by 1 base, with 8 bases left in between. This CDR3 comprises 15 residues. As to this clonotype: The antigen is undetermined.

The sequence came from a girl aged 2 to 9 with Fanconi anemia, due to receive a stem cell transplant. The starting material was PBMCs, obtained before TCRalphabeta/CD19-depleted stem cell transplant. The chain employs TRBV4-1 and TRBJ2-6; D call uncertain. CDR3 bases: TGCGCCAGCAGCCCCGGACCTTCTGGGGCCAACGTCCTGACTTTC. Protein: CASSPGPSGANVLTF.